This entry features one TCR beta chain sequence. As yet, its antigen is unknown. This entry belongs to a study of regulatory T cells in long-lasting Graves disease. About the research overall: Antithyroid drugs had been given to newly diagnosed Graves' patients for under 3 months.

Building the TCR beta libraries relied on iRepertoire HTBI primers, and CDR3 regions underwent Arm-PCR. Original data processing: In the combined samples, approximately 64 TRBV and under 15 TRBJ segments were identified. TCRdb re-called the multiplex PCR reads through MiXCR, storing one row per CDR3 protein. The V and J calls follow TCRdb's processing rather than the paper's. Among roughly 420,000 distinct CDR3 sequences listed, around a sixth were seen once. The V segment lost 3 bases and the J segment 6 bases; nucleotides outside the gene matches: 7. The CDR3 is 14 residues long. Sample time point: newly diagnosed GD, antithyroid drugs for less than 3 months. PBMCs provided the RNA from which the TCR library was made. EDTA tubes received nine milliliters of drawn peripheral blood. General observations from the study: With a small sample size, accuracy may have been reduced.

The source was peripheral blood mononuclear cells (PBMCs), collected at new diagnosis, from a patient treated with antithyroid drugs. The receptor was derived from a female donor with Graves disease. The gene calls are TRBV12-3 or TRBV12-4 and TRBJ2-7, with 8 positions matching TRBD2. The CDR3: CASSFVGRASEQYF. The CDR3 DNA reads TGTGCCAGCAGTTTTGTCGGGAGGGCCAGCGAGCAGTACTTC.